This TCR beta chain was captured in a study of shared clonotypes between healthy human individuals. Profiling relied on immunoSEQ multiplex PCR, and the TCRdb table lists in-frame clones only, not all of them. The sample lists more than 450,000 clones, less than 85% occurring once. The CDR3 sequence is 14 residues long. The germline V and J ends were trimmed by 2 bases and 8 bases, with 15 bases remaining between them. CDR1 MDHEN and CDR2 SYDVKM come from the germline V gene. The gene calls are TRBV28 and TRBJ1-2; tentatively, D is TRBD1 (5 bases). The specimen was PBMCs. This clonotype was obtained from a woman in her forties in good health. Some clones in this sample may be carry-over from other donors' samples. CDR3 residues: CASSLGGALGGYTF. For the CDR3, the DNA is TGTGCCAGCAGTTTAGGAGGGGCGCTTGGCGGCTACACCTTC.